The next 10 T cell receptor beta chains were all read from a single sample in a study of OX40 agonist ivuxolimab in advanced cancers. TCRdb's copy holds only in-frame clones and misses some; the assay was immunoSEQ multiplex PCR. Here the sample spans about 62,000 clones, roughly 87% being singletons. This sample comprised CD4+ or CD8+ T cells sorted from blood, obtained in a trial of the OX40 agonist ivuxolimab. The receptors were sampled from an adult with an advanced solid tumor such as melanoma, head and neck, liver or kidney cancer.

The chain recombines TRBV10-1 with TRBJ2-4; D perhaps matches TRBD2 (6 bases). This CDR3 is built from 15 residues. Trimming took 3 bases from V and 10 from J, leaving 19 bases between them. CDR1 is WNHNN and CDR2 is SYGVQD in the germline V gene (reference sequence). CDR3 sequence (DNA): TGCGCCAGCAGTGACCCCACGCCGGGACTCGAGATTCAGTACTTC. Its protein is CASSDPTPGLEIQYF.

The chain employs TRBV7-8 and TRBJ1-5, with D unclear. Germline lookup yields CDR1 SGHVS and CDR2 FQNEAQ. The CDR3 is made up of 14 amino acids. The V end was cut by 5 bases, the J end by 4 bases, with 12 bases between. CDR3 bases: TGTGCCAGCAGCGTCGGAGCGGGAAATCAGCCCCAGCATTTT. It yields the protein CASSVGAGNQPQHF.

V gene TRBV25-1 combines with J gene TRBJ2-5; 9 positions agree with TRBD1. Germline CDR1 is MGHDK and CDR2 is SYGVNS. After removal of 6 bases from V and 4 bases from J, the junction contained 3 bases not matched to a gene. The CDR3 length is 13 residues. CDR3 bases: TGTGCCAGCAGACAGGGGGCACGAGAGACCCAGTACTTC. It yields the protein CASRQGARETQYF.

J is TRBJ2-5 and V is TRBV18; 7 nucleotides agree with TRBD1. Germline assignment: CDR1 KGHSH and CDR2 LQKENI. The ends lost 3 bases at V and 3 bases at J; junction bases unmatched: 10. There are 16 residues in the CDR3. Written as DNA, the CDR3 is TGTGCCAGCTCACCCCTTAAGACAGGGTACAAAGAGACCCAGTACTTC. As protein: CASSPLKTGYKETQYF.

The chain recombines TRBV5-8 with TRBJ2-3; a possible D gene is TRBD1 (5 bases). The CDR3 has 14 residues. V was clipped by 0 bases and J by 14 bases, with 19 bases between them. CDR1 and CDR2 (germline): SGHTS, YDEGEE. The CDR3 nucleotides are TGTGCCAGCAGCTTGGCGCAGGGTCCACTTGGTTGGTATTTT. Amino acid sequence: CASSLAQGPLGWYF.

This chain joins TRBV6-1 and TRBJ2-2, with 7 nucleotides matching TRBD1. The V segment lost 6 bases and the J segment 4 bases; nucleotides outside the gene matches: 5. Germline CDR1 and CDR2: MNHNS and SASEGT. The CDR3 covers 14 residues. The CDR3 bases are TGTGCCAGCAGGGAACAGGGGTCCACCGGGGAGCTGTTTTTT. As protein: CASREQGSTGELFF.

V is TRBV5-4 and J is TRBJ1-1; D remains ambiguous. The V end was cut by 0 bases, the J end by 3 bases, with 12 bases between. Germline assignment: CDR1 SGHNT and CDR2 YYREEE (reference sequence). The CDR3 runs 15 residues. The chain's CDR3 is CASSLEVFRDTEAFF. The CDR3, as DNA: TGTGCCAGCAGCTTGGAGGTGTTTAGGGACACTGAAGCTTTCTTT.

The chain is built from TRBV5-4 and TRBJ1-6, with 7 bases aligning to TRBD1. Germline V lookup: CDR1 SGHNT, CDR2 YYREEE (reference sequence). V trimming: 4 bases; J trimming: 12 bases; junction bases outside the gene matches: 13. The CDR3 is made up of 15 amino acids. CDR3 nucleotides: TGTGCCAGCAGCCCCTCAGGGACAGCCCTAGGACCCCTCCACTTT. Protein product: CASSPSGTALGPLHF.

This clone was seen a few times. The rearrangement links TRBV29-1 to TRBJ1-5; D is possibly TRBD1 (6 bases). Germline V gives CDR1 SQVTM, CDR2 ANQGSEA. The germline V and J ends were trimmed by 7 bases and 9 bases, with 16 bases remaining between them. This CDR3 is 12 amino acids long. The CDR3 loop is CSAQDSLGPQHF. The CDR3 DNA follows: TGCAGCGCTCAGGACAGCCTAGGGCCCCAGCATTTT.

This chain joins TRBV29-1 and TRBJ1-2; 10 bases line up with TRBD1. The CDR3 sequence is 16 residues long. V was clipped by 4 bases and J by 6 bases; unmatched bases: 14. Per germline, CDR1 SQVTM and CDR2 ANQGSEA. CDR3 sequence reads: CSVGRIVSGTGDGYTF. DNA for the CDR3: TGCAGCGTTGGACGGATTGTCTCGGGGACAGGGGATGGCTACACCTTC.